The present T cell receptor beta chain was sequenced within a study of T cells in Graves' hyperthyroidism and ophthalmopathy. Study as a whole: Peripheral blood sampling occurred at initial diagnosis, before any treatment.

Regions amplified from RNA transcripts were the TCR beta CDR3 regions. HTBI primers were the set used in a first-round RT-PCR of the TCR CDR3. MiXCR, applied by TCRdb to the multiplex PCR reads, yields one record per CDR3 protein. Here the sample spans fewer than 900,000 distinct CDR3 sequences, over 15% being singletons. The sequence was collected from a man aged 18 to 30 with Graves' hyperthyroidism. Sequencing was performed on blood.

The CDR3 spells CSAGSTAPERPQHF. DNA of the CDR3: TGCAGTGCGGGATCGACAGCCCCGGAGAGGCCCCAGCATTTT. This chain links TRBV20-1 with TRBJ1-5, with a tentative D call TRBD1 (5 bases). The CDR3 spans 14 residues. V was clipped by 6 bases and J by 9 bases, with 21 bases between them. The germline CDR1 and CDR2 sequences are DFQATT and SNEGSKA (reference sequence).